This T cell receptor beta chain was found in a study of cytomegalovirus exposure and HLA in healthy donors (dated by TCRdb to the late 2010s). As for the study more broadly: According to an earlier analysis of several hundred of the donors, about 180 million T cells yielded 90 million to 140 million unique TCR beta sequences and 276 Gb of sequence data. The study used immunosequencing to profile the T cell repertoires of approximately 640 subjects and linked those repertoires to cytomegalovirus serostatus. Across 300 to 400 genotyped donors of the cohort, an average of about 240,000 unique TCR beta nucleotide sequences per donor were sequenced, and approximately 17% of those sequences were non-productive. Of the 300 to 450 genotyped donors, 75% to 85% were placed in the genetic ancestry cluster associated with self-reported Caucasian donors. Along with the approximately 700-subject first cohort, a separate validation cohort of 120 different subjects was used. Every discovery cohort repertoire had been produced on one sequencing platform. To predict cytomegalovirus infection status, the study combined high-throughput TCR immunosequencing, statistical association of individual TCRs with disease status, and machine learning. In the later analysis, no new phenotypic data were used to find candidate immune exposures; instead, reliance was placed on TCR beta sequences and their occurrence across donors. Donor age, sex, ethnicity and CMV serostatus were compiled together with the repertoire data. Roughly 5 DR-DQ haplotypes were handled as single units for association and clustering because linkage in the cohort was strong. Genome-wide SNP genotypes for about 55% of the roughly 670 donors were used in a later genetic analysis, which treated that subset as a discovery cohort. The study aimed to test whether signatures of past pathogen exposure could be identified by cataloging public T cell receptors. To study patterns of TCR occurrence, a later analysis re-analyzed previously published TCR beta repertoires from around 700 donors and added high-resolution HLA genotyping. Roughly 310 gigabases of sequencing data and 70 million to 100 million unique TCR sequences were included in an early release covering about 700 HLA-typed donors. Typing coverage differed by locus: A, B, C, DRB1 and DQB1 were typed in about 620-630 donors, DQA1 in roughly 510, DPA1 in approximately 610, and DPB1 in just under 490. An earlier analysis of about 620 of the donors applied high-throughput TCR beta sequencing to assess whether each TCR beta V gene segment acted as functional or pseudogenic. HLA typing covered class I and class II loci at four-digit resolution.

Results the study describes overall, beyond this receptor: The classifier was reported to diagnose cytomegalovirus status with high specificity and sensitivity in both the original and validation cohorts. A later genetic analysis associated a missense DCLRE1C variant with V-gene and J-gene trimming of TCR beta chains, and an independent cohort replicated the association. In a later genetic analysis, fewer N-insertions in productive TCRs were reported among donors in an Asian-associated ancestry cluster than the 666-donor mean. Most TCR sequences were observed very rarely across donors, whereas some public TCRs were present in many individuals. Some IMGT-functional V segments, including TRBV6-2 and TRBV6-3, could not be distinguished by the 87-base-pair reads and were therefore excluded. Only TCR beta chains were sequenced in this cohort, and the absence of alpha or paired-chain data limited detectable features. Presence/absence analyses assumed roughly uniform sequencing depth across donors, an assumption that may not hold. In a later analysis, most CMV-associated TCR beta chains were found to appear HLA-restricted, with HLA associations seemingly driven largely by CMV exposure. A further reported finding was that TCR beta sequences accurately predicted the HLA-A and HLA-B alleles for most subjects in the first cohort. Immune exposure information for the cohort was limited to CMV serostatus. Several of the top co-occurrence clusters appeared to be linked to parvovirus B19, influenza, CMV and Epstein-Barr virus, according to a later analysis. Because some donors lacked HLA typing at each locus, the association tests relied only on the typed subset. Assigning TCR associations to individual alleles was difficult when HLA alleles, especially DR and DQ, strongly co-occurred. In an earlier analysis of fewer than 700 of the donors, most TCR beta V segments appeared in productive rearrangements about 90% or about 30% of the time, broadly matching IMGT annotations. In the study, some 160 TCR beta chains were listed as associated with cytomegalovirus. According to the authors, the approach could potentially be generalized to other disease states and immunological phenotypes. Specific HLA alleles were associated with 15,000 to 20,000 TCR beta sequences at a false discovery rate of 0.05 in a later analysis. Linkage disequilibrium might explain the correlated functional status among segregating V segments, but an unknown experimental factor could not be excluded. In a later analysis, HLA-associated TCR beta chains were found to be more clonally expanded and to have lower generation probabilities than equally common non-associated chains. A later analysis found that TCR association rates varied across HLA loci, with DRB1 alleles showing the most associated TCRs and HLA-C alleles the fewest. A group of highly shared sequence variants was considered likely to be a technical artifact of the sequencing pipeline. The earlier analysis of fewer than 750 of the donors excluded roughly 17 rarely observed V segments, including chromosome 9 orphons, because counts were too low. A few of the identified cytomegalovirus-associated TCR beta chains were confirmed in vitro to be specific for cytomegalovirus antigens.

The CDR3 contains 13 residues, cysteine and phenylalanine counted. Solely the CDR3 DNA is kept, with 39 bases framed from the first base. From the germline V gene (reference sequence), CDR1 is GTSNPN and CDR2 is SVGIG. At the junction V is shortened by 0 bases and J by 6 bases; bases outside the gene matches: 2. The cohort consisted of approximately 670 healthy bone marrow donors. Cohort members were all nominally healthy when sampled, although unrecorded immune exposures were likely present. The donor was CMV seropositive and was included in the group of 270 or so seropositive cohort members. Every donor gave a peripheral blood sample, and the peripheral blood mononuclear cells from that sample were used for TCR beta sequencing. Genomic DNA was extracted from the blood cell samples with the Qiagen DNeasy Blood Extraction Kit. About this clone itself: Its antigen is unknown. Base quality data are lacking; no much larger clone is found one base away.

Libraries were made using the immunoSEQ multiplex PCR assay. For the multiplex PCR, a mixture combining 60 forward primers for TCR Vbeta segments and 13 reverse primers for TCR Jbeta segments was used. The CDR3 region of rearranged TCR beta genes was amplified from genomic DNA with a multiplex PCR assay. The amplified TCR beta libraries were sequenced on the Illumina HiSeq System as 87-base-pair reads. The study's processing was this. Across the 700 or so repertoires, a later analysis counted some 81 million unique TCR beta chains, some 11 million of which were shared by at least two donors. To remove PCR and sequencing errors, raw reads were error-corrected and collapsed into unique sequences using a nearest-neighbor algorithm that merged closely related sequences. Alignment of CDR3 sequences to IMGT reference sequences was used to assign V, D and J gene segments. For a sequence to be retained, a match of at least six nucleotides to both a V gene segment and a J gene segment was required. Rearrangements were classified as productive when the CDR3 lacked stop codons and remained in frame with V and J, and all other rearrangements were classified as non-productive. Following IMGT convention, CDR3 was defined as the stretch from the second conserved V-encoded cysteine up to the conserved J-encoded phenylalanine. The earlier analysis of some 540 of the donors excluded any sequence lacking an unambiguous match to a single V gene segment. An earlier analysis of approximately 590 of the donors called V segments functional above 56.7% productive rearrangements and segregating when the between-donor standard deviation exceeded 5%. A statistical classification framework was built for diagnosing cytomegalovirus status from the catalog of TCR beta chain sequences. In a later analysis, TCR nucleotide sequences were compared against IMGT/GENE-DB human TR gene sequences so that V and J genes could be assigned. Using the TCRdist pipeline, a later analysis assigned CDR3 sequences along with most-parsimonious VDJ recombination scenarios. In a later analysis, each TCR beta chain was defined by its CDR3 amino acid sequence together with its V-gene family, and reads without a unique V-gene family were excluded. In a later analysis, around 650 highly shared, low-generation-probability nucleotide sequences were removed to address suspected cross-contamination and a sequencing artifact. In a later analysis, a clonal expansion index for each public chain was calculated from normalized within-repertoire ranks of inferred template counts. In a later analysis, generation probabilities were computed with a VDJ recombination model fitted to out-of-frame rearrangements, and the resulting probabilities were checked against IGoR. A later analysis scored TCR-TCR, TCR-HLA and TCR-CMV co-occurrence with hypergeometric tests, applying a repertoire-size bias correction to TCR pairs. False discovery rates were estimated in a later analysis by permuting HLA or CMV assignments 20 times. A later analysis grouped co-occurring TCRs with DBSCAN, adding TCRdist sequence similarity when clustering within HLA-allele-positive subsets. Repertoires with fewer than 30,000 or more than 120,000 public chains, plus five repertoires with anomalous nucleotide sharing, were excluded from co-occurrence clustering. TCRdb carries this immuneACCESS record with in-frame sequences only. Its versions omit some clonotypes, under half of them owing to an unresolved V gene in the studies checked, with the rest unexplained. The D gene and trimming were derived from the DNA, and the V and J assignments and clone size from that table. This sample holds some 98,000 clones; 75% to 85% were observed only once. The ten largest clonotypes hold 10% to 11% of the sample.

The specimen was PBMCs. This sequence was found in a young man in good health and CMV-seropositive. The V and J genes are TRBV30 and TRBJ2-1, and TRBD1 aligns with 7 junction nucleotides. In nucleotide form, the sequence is TGTGCCTGGAGTGTAAGGGACAGCAATGAGCAGTTCTTC. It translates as CAWSVRDSNEQFF.